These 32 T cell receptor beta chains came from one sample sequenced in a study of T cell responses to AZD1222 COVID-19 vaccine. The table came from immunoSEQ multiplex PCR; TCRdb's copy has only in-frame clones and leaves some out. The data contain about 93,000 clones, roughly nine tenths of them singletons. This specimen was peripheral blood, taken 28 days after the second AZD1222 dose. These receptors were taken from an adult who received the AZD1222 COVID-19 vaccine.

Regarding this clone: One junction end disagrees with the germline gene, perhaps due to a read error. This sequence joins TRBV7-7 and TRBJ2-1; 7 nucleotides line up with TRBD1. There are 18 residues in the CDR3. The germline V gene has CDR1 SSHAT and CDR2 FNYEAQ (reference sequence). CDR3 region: CASSPLLGGAGSYNEQFF. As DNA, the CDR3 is TGTGCTAGCAGCCCGTTACTAGGGGGCGCCGGGTCCTACAATGAGCAGTTCTTC.

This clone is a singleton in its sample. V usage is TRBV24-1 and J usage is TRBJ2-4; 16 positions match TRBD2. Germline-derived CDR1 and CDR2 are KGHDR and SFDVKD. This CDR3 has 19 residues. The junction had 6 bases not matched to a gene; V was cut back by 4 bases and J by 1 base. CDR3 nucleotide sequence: TGTGCCACCAGTGACACCGGGACTAGCGGGAGGGCTGCCAAAAACATTCAGTACTTC. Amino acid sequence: CATSDTGTSGRAAKNIQYF.

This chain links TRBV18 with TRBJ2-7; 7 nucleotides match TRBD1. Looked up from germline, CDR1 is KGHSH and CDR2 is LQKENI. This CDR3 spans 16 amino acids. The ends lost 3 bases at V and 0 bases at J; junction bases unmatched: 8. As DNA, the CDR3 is TGTGCCAGCTCACCCTTCGACAGGGCCTACTCCTACGAGCAGTACTTC. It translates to CASSPFDRAYSYEQYF.

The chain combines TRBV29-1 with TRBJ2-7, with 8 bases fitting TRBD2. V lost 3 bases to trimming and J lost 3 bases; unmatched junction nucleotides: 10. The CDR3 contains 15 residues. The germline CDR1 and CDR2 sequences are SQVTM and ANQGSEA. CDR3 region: CSVERAGRAGYEQYF. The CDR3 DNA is TGCAGCGTTGAGCGAGCCGGGAGGGCCGGCTACGAGCAGTACTTC.

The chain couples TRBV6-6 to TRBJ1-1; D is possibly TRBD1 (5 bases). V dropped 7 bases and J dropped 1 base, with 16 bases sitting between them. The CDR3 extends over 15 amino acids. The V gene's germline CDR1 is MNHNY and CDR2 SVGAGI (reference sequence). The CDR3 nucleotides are TGTGCCAGCATTGACCGGGGGTTTACGAACACTGAAGCTTTCTTT. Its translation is CASIDRGFTNTEAFF.

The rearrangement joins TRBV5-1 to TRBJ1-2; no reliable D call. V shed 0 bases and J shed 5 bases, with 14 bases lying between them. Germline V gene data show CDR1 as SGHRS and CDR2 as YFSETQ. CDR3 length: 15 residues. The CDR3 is CASSLDPGKGYGYTF. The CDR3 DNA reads TGCGCCAGCAGCTTGGATCCGGGTAAAGGATATGGCTACACCTTC. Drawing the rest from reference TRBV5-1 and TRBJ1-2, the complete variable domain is KAGVTQTPRYLIKTRGQQVTLSCSPISGHRSVSWYQQTPGQGLQFLFEYFSETQRNKGNFPGRFSGRQFSNSRSEMNVSTLELGDSALYLCASSLDPGKGYGYTFGSGTRLTVV.

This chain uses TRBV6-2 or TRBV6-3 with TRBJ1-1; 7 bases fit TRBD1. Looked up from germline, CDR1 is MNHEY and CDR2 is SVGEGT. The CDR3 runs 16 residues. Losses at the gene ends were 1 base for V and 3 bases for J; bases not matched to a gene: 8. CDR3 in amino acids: CASSYYLPTGDTEAFF. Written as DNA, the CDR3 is TGTGCCAGCAGTTACTACCTACCCACAGGGGACACTGAAGCTTTCTTT.

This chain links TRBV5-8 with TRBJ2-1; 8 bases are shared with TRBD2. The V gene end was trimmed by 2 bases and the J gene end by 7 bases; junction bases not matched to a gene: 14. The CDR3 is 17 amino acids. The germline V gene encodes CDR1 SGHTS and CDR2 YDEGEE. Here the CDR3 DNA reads TGTGCCAGCAGCTTATTTAGTGGAGCGGGAGTTGGAAATGAGCAGTTCTTC. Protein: CASSLFSGAGVGNEQFF.

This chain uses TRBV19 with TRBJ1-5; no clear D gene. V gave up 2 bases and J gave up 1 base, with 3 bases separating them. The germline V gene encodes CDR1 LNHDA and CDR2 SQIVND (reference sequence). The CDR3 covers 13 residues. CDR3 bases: TGTGCCAGTAGTATAACGAGCAATCAGCCCCAGCATTTT. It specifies CASSITSNQPQHF.

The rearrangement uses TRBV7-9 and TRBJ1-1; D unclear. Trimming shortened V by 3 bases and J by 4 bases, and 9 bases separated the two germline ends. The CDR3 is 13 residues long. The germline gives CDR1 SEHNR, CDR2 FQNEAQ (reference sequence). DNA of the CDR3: TGTGCCAGCAGCTTCGGGGAGGGCACTGAAGCTTTCTTT. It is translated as CASSFGEGTEAFF.

The CDR3 region is CASSPNTGYSNTEAFF. The CDR3 DNA is TGCGCCAGCAGCCCAAATACAGGGTACTCGAACACTGAAGCTTTCTTT. The V call is TRBV5-1, the J call TRBJ1-1; perhaps TRBD1 as D (6 bases). Between the trimmed V and J ends, which lost 4 bases and 1 base, there was a span of 17 bases. There are 16 residues in the CDR3. Germline loops: CDR1 SGHRS, CDR2 YFSETQ.

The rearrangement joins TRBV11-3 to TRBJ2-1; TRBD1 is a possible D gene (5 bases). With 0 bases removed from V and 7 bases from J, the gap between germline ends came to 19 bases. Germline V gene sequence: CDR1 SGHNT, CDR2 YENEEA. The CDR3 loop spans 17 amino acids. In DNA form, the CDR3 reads TGTGCCAGCAGCTTAGATACAGGAGTAGGTCTGGATAATGAGCAGTTCTTC. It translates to CASSLDTGVGLDNEQFF.

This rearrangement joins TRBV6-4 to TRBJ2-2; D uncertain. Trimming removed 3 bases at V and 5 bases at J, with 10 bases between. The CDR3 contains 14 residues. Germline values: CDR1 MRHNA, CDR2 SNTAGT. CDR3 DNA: TGTGCCAGCAGTGATTTATTCAGGACCGGGGAGCTGTTTTTT. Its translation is CASSDLFRTGELFF.

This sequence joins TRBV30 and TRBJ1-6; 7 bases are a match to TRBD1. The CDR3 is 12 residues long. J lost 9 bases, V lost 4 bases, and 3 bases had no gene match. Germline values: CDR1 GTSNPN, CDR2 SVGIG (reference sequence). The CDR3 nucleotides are TGTGCCTGGACAGGGGGGGTTTCACCCCTCCACTTT. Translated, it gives CAWTGGVSPLHF.

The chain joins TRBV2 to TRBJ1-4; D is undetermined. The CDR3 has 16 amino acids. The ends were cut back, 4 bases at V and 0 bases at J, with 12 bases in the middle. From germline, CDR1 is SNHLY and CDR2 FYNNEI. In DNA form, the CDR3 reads TGTGCCAGCAGTGGACAATCTCAGTCAACTAATGAAAAACTGTTTTTT. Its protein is CASSGQSQSTNEKLFF.

CDR3: CASSQPGRGVGYTF. The CDR3 region has the DNA TGCGCCAGCAGCCAACCAGGGAGGGGTGTTGGCTACACCTTC. This chain uses TRBV4-3 with TRBJ1-2; the D gene is possibly TRBD1 (5 bases). Trimming removed 2 bases from V and 7 bases from J, with 14 bases in between. Germline values: CDR1 LGHNA, CDR2 YSLEER. This CDR3 contains 14 residues.

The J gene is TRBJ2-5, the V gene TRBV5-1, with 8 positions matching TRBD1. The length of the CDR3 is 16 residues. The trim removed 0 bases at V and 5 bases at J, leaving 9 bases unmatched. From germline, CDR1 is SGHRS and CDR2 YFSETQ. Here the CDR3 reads CASSLAGQGAGETQYF. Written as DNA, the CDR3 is TGCGCCAGCAGCTTGGCCGGTCAGGGGGCGGGTGAGACCCAGTACTTC.

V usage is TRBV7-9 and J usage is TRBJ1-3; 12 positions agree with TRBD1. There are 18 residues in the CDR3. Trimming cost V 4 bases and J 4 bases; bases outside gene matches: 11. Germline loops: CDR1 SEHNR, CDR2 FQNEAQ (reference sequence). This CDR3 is CASSSGTGGVLAGNTIYF. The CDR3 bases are TGTGCCAGCAGCTCCGGGACAGGGGGCGTTCTGGCCGGAAACACCATATATTTT.

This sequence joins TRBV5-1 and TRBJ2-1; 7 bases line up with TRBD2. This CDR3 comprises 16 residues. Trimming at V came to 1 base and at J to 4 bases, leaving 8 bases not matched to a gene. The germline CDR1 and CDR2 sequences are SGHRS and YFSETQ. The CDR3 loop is CASSLQGLGAYNEQFF. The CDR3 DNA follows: TGCGCCAGCAGCTTGCAAGGACTAGGGGCGTACAATGAGCAGTTCTTC.

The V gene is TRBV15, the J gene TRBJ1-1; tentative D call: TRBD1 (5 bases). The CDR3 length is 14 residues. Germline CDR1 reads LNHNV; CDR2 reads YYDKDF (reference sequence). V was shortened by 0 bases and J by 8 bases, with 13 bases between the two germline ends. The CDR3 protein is CATSRDRIRGEAFF. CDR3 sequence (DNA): TGTGCCACCAGCAGAGATCGTATACGGGGGGAAGCTTTCTTT.

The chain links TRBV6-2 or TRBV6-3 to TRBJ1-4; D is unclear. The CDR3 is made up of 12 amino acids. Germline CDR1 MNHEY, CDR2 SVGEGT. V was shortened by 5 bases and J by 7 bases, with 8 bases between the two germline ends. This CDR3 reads CASSPGGEKLFF. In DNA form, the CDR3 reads TGTGCCAGCAGTCCCGGCGGTGAAAAACTGTTTTTT.

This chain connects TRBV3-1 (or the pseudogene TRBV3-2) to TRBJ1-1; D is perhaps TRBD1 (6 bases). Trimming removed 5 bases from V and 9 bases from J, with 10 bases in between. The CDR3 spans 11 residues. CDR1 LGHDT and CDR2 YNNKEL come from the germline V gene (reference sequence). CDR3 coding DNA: TGTGCCAGCAGCGTAGGACAGAAAGCTTTCTTT. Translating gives CASSVGQKAFF.

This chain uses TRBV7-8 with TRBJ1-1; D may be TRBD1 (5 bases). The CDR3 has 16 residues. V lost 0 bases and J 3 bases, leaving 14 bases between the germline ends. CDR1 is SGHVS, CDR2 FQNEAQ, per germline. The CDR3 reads CASSLARGRDYTEAFF. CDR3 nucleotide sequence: TGTGCCAGCAGCTTAGCGAGGGGCAGGGACTACACTGAAGCTTTCTTT.

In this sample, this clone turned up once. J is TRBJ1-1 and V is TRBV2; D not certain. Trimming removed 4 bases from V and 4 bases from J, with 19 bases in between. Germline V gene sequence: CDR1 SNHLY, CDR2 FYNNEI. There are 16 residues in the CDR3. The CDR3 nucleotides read TGTGCCAGCAGTGCCCATGACACGTTCCGTGGCACTGAAGCTTTCTTT. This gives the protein CASSAHDTFRGTEAFF.

The CDR3 reads CASSYLGSTEAFF. The CDR3 DNA sequence: TGTGCCAGCAGTTATCTTGGGTCGACTGAAGCTTTCTTT. The chain joins TRBV6-2 or TRBV6-3 to TRBJ1-1; D gene unclear. Looked up from germline, CDR1 is MNHEY and CDR2 is SVGEGT. Trimming left V 3 bases short and J 5 bases short, with 10 bases between. The CDR3 consists of 13 residues.

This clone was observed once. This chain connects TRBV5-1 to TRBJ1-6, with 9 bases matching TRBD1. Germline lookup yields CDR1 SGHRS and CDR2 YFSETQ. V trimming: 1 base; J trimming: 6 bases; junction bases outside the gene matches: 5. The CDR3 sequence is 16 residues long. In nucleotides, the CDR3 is TGCGCCAGCAGCTTGATACAGGGGGCGACTAATTCACCCCTCCACTTT. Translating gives CASSLIQGATNSPLHF.

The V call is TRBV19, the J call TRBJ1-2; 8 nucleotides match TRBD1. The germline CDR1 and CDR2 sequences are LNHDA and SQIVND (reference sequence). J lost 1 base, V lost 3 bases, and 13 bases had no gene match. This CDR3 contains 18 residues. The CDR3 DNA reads TGTGCCAGTAGTATTTGGGCAGGGGGCCGCCCCGATAACTATGGCTACACCTTC. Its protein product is CASSIWAGGRPDNYGYTF.

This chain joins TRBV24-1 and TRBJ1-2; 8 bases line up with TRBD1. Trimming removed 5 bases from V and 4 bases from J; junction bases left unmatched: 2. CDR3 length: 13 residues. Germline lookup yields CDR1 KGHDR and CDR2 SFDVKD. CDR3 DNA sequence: TGTGCCACCAGTGCGGGGACAGGCTATGGCTACACCTTC. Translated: CATSAGTGYGYTF.

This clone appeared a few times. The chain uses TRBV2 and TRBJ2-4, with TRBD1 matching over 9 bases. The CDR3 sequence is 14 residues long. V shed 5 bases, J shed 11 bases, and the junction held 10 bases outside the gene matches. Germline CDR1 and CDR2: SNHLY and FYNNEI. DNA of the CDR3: TGTGCCAGCAGTCCATGGGACAGGGCCCAGGTTCAGTACTTC. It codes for CASSPWDRAQVQYF.

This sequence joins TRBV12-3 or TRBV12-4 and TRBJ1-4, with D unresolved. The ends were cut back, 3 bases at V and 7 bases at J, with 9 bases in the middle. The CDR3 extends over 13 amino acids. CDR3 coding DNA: TGTGCCAGCAGTTTGAACGGCCGTGAAAAACTGTTTTTT. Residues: CASSLNGREKLFF.

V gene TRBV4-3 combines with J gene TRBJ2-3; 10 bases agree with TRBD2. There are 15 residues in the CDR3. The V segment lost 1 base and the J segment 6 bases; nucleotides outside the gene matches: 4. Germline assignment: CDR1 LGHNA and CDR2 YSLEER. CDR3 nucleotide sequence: TGCGCCAGCAGCCAAGGAGTTAGCGGGGGGGATACGCAGTATTTT. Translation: CASSQGVSGGDTQYF.

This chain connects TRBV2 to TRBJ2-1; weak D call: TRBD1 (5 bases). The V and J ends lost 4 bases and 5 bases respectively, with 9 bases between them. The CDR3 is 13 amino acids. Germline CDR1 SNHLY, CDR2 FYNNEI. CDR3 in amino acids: CASSVEGDNEQFF. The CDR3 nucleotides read TGTGCCAGCAGTGTAGAAGGGGACAATGAGCAGTTCTTC.